This T cell receptor (beta chain) derives from a study of tumor-infiltrating lymphocytes in primary liver carcinoma. The CDR3 consists of 15 residues. In germline, CDR1 is SGHNT, CDR2 YENEEA. Researchers generated TCR beta cDNA from about 0.5 ug of total RNA, relying on a constant-region primer. Generation of the TCR beta libraries relied on three nested multiplex PCR rounds using slightly modified ARM-PCR. Researchers ran the first two PCR rounds for about 11 cycles each with TRBV1-TRBV30 forward primers and a C-beta reverse primer. In TCRdb, the multiplex PCR reads were re-called with MiXCR into one record per CDR3 protein. The data hold 80,000 or so distinct CDR3 sequences, with about two thirds observed a single time. Between roughly 17 and 31 mg of unsorted bulk tissue served as the source from which RNA and DNA were co-extracted. On this clonotype itself: Here the CDR3 omits its conserved ending phenylalanine or tryptophan, so a read error is the likely source.

The source material was liver tumor tissue from sampling region 4. Subset reported: tumor region T4, right-lateral pole. The chain recombines TRBV11-3 with TRBJ2-7; D might be TRBD1 (5 bases). This clonotype was obtained from a woman aged 55-70 years with primary liver carcinoma and hepatitis B virus infection. CDR3 sequence (DNA): TGTGCCAGTAGCTTAGAACCGGGCAGGGCCTGGGAGCAGTACTCC. This sequence encodes CASSLEPGRAWEQYS.